These 15 T cell receptor beta chains originate from one sample sequenced in a study of T cell repertoires in cytomegalovirus infection. Antigens for these TCRs are unknown. TCRdb re-called the reads with MiXCR, one entry per CDR3 protein. This table holds about 890,000 distinct CDR3 sequences, around 30% found once. The specimen was cultured CD8+ T cells from PBMCs, collected from culture after CMV antigen stimulation. The receptors shown here come from a human donor in good health (CMV status not recorded). Some clones in this sample may be carry-over from other donors' samples.

A few counts support this clonotype. The J gene is TRBJ2-7, the V gene TRBV27; 10 nucleotides agree with TRBD1. Germline V gene data show CDR1 as MNHEY and CDR2 as SMNVEV (reference sequence). Trimming removed 5 bases from V and 6 bases from J; junction bases left unmatched: 7. The CDR3 has 14 amino acids. CDR3 DNA sequence: TGTGCCAGCAGTACGTACCGGGACAGGGGCGAGCAGTACTTC. This codes for CASSTYRDRGEQYF.

This sequence joins TRBV19 and TRBJ1-2; D gene ambiguous. The V end was cut by 7 bases, the J end by 1 base, with 16 bases between. This CDR3 contains 15 residues. Germline CDR1 reads LNHDA; CDR2 reads SQIVND (reference sequence). The CDR3 DNA reads TGTGCCAGTACCATCGGGTCGCAGATTAACTATGGCTACACCTTC. Amino acids: CASTIGSQINYGYTF.

The chain is built from TRBV6-6 and TRBJ2-5; no clear D. CDR1 is MNHNY and CDR2 is SVGAGI in the germline V gene (reference sequence). This CDR3 comprises 15 residues. Deletions cut 5 bases from V and 4 bases from J, with 17 bases between. CDR3 loop: CASSAWVAATETQYF. In DNA form, the CDR3 reads TGTGCCAGCAGTGCTTGGGTCGCCGCAACAGAGACCCAGTACTTC.

This clonotype showed up just a few times. The chain employs TRBV7-2 and TRBJ1-5; D gene unclear. The germline gives CDR1 SGHTA, CDR2 FQGNSA. This CDR3 contains 16 residues. The V and J ends lost 0 bases and 3 bases respectively, with 12 bases between them. The CDR3 DNA reads TGTGCCAGCAGCTTAGCTGGCACCAGCTTCAATCAGCCCCAGCATTTT. The encoded protein is CASSLAGTSFNQPQHF.

This clonotype was seen a handful of times. J is TRBJ1-1 and V is TRBV7-9; 7 bases match TRBD1. CDR1 SEHNR and CDR2 FQNEAQ come from the germline V gene (reference sequence). The CDR3 is 15 residues long. V gave up 2 bases and J gave up 6 bases; unmatched junction bases: 9. The CDR3 coding sequence is TGTGCCAGCAGCTTACTAGGGGGCCTTCTCGCTGAAGCTTTCTTT. Translation: CASSLLGGLLAEAFF.

The V call is TRBV9, the J call TRBJ2-7, with 12 bases lining up with TRBD2. The CDR3 is 15 residues long. Germline V gene lookup returns CDR1 SGDLS and CDR2 YYNGEE. The V and J ends lost 1 base and 2 bases, in that order; junction bases with no gene match: 1. CDR3 DNA sequence: TGTGCCAGCAGCGTAACTAGCGGGGGGACCTACGAGCAGTACTTC. Residues: CASSVTSGGTYEQYF. Using reference TRBV9 and TRBJ2-7 for the parts outside the CDR3, the full variable domain is DSGVTQTPKHLITATGQRVTLRCSPRSGDLSVYWYQQSLDQGLQFLIQYYNGEERAKGNILERFSAQQFPDLHSELNLSSLELGDSALYFCASSVTSGGTYEQYFGPGTRLTVT.

The gene calls are TRBV7-9 and TRBJ2-3; 8 bases match TRBD2. The V gene end was trimmed by 8 bases and the J gene end by 3 bases; junction bases not matched to a gene: 7. The CDR3 length is 14 residues. Germline V CDR1 and CDR2: SEHNR, FQNEAQ (reference sequence). This chain's CDR3 is CASSGGPDTDTQYF. The CDR3 region has the DNA TGTGCCAGCTCGGGGGGGCCGGATACAGATACGCAGTATTTT.

In this sample, this clonotype turned up a few times. The rearrangement uses TRBV12-3 or TRBV12-4 and TRBJ2-3; 9 bases match TRBD1. This CDR3 region has 15 residues. V trimming: 7 bases; J trimming: 2 bases; junction bases outside the gene matches: 7. CDR3 region: CASIPQGAFTDTQYF. In DNA, the CDR3 is TGTGCCAGCATCCCACAGGGGGCTTTCACAGATACGCAGTATTTT.

This clonotype turned up a few times. The chain employs TRBV19 and TRBJ1-6; D is unresolved. Trimming cost V 10 bases and J 0 bases, with 13 bases left between them. The CDR3 totals 15 residues. In germline, CDR1 is LNHDA, CDR2 SQIVND (reference sequence). In DNA, the CDR3 is TGTGCCACCGCCTCGGACGGCTCCTATAATTCACCCCTCCACTTT. The encoded protein is CATASDGSYNSPLHF.

The sample holds a few counts of this clonotype. The V gene is TRBV7-9, the J gene TRBJ1-4; D is uncertain. CDR1 and CDR2 (germline): SEHNR, FQNEAQ (reference sequence). This CDR3 is 15 amino acids long. The ends were cut back, 4 bases at V and 0 bases at J, with 9 bases in the middle. The CDR3 sequence: CASSSQRATNEKLFF. The CDR3 region has the DNA TGTGCCAGCAGCTCCCAGAGGGCAACTAATGAAAAACTGTTTTTT.

This clonotype was counted between two and nine times. This sequence joins TRBV12-5 and TRBJ1-1; no definite D call. Trimming pared 8 bases from V and 10 bases from J, leaving 23 bases between. CDR3 length: 14 residues. The V gene's germline CDR1 is LGHNT and CDR2 FRNRAP. The CDR3 protein is CASSTLPAIWGAFF. The CDR3 bases are TGTGCTAGTTCCACTCTCCCCGCCATTTGGGGAGCTTTCTTT.

This clonotype occurred a few times. The V gene is TRBV7-9, the J gene TRBJ1-5, with D unclear. V gave up 0 bases and J gave up 2 bases, with 11 bases separating them. The CDR3 covers 16 residues. Germline loops: CDR1 SEHNR, CDR2 FQNEAQ (reference sequence). The DNA for the CDR3 is TGTGCCAGCAGCTTAGCTGGGAGTAGGGGCAATCAGCCCCAGCATTTT. As protein: CASSLAGSRGNQPQHF.

This clonotype was seen many times. This chain links TRBV7-8 with TRBJ1-5; D is perhaps TRBD1 (6 bases). CDR1 and CDR2 (germline): SGHVS, FQNEAQ. There are 14 residues in the CDR3. V was trimmed by 6 bases and J by 4 bases, leaving 13 bases between them. Written as DNA, the CDR3 is TGTGCCAGCAGGCTGACAGGATCAAATCAGCCCCAGCATTTT. Protein sequence: CASRLTGSNQPQHF.

The chain has TRBV20-1 and TRBJ2-1; 11 positions match TRBD2. The CDR3 has 13 residues. Germline V gene sequence: CDR1 DFQATT, CDR2 SNEGSKA (reference sequence). V lost 5 bases, J lost 9 bases, and 6 bases stayed unmatched. CDR3 protein: CSAWTSGFLEQFF. The DNA for the CDR3 is TGCAGTGCTTGGACTAGCGGGTTTCTTGAGCAGTTCTTC.

V gene TRBV4-1 combines with J gene TRBJ1-1; 8 bases agree with TRBD1. The germline CDR1 and CDR2 sequences are MGHRA and YSYEKL. J lost 3 bases, V lost 2 bases, and 5 bases had no gene match. The CDR3 is 15 amino acids. Here the CDR3 reads CASSQNRGYDTEAFF. The CDR3 nucleotides read TGCGCCAGCAGCCAAAACAGGGGGTATGACACTGAAGCTTTCTTT.